Listed below are T cell receptor beta chains from one sample, sequenced in a study of a mutant IDH1 vaccine in newly diagnosed glioma. Data came from immunoSEQ multiplex PCR; TCRdb stores just in-frame clones and leaves some out. The sample has over 45,000 clones, about 91% seen once; the top ten hold approximately 2.4%. Sequenced here: PBMCs, sampled from a glioma patient treated with radiotherapy, temozolomide or both. These receptors came from a man in his fifties with glioma. CDR3s include the opening cysteine and the closing phenylalanine or tryptophan. The order of the fields is D gene, CDR3 length, clone size, J gene, V gene, CDR3 DNA, CDR3 protein. D genes are given only for firm matches. Rows may omit the clone size; those that give it use once, few, many or a size class.

- 13 few TRBJ1-5 TRBV30 TGTGCCATTTCTATTGGGCCGGGGCGGCCCCAGCATTTT CAISIGPGRPQHF
- 14 - TRBJ1-4 TRBV19 TGTGCCAGTAGTAGATCGGAAGGAGTAGAAAAACTGTTTTTT CASSRSEGVEKLFF
TRBD1 14 - TRBJ1-2 TRBV4-1 TGCGCCAGCAGCCAACCGACAGGGGGCTATGGCTACACCTTC CASSQPTGGYGYTF
TRBD1 13 - TRBJ2-1 TRBV6-5 TGTGCCAGCAGGTGGGACAGATACAATGAGCAGTTCTTC CASRWDRYNEQFF
- 14 - TRBJ1-2 TRBV6-1 TGTGCCAGCAGTGAATCGGGACGAAAGGCAAGCTACACCTTC CASSESGRKASYTF
- 14 - TRBJ1-1 TRBV6-1 TGTGCCAGCAGCCCGGGACCGACGAACACTGAAGCTTTCTTT CASSPGPTNTEAFF
TRBD1 13 - TRBJ1-5 TRBV27 TGTGCCAGCAGCCAGACAGGGCCTCAGCCCCAGCATTTT CASSQTGPQPQHF
- 13 - TRBJ2-3 TRBV23-1 TGCGCCAGCAAGCAGACTAGCACAGATACGCAGTATTTT CASKQTSTDTQYF
TRBD2 22 once TRBJ2-3 TRBV7-3 TGTGCCAGCAGCTCCTTCCCTGTGGCTAGCGGGGGGGCTGGAGCGAGCACAGATACGCAGTATTTT CASSSFPVASGGAGASTDTQYF
- 17 - TRBJ2-2 TRBV4-1 TGCGCCAGCAGCCAAGAAGGCCTAGGTGTGCCCACCGGGGAGCTGTTTTTT CASSQEGLGVPTGELFF
- 15 - TRBJ2-5 TRBV7-2 TGTGCCAGCAGCTTAGGGGGTCTAGCAGTAGAGACCCAGTACTTC CASSLGGLAVETQYF
- 12 few TRBJ1-1 TRBV2 TGTGCCAGCAGTGATTGGGGGACTGAAGCTTTCTTT CASSDWGTEAFF
TRBD2 17 - TRBJ2-2 TRBV7-3 TGTGCCAGCAGCTTAACGGGGACTAGCGGGGTCACCGGGGAGCTGTTTTTT CASSLTGTSGVTGELFF
TRBD2 16 - TRBJ2-2 TRBV7-9 TGTGCCAGCAGCTTACCAGCGGGGGTGAACACCGGGGAGCTGTTTTTT CASSLPAGVNTGELFF
- 12 - TRBJ1-5 TRBV28 TGTGCCAGCAGTAAAGGTAATCAGCCCCAGCATTTT CASSKGNQPQHF
TRBD2 16 - TRBJ2-7 TRBV5-6 TGTGCCAGCAGCCATTCGACTAGCGGGAGGACCTACGAGCAGTACTTC CASSHSTSGRTYEQYF
- 15 once TRBJ2-7 TRBV4-1 TGCGCCAGCAGCCAAGAGCCAGGGGCTGTCTACGAGCAGTACTTC CASSQEPGAVYEQYF
- 15 once TRBJ1-6 TRBV4-3 TGCGCCAGCAGCCAAGATTGGTCCTTTGATTCACCCCTCCACTTT CASSQDWSFDSPLHF
TRBD2 17 - TRBJ2-7 TRBV28 TGTGCCAGCAGAGGGACTAGCGGGGGGCCATTGAACTACGAGCAGTACTTC CASRGTSGGPLNYEQYF
TRBD2 18 - TRBJ2-5 TRBV10-3 TGTGCCATCAGTGATACCAAAGGACTAGCGGGGATTAGGGAGACCCAGTACTTC CAISDTKGLAGIRETQYF
- 11 - TRBJ1-1 TRBV5-1 TGCGCCAGCAGCCTGGGCACTGAAGCTTTCTTT CASSLGTEAFF
- 13 - TRBJ2-7 TRBV29-1 TGCAGCGTTGTGCAGGACAGTGCATACGAGCAGTACTTC CSVVQDSAYEQYF
- 14 - TRBJ2-3 TRBV11-3 TGTGCCAGCAGCTTAGGGGGGGCGGCAGATACGCAGTATTTT CASSLGGAADTQYF